This T cell receptor (beta chain) was documented in a study of shared clonotypes between healthy human individuals. This table comes from immunoSEQ multiplex PCR, and its TCRdb copy is limited to in-frame clones, with some not included. The sample consists of over 850,000 clones, around three quarters of them appearing once. Between the trimmed V and J ends, which lost 3 bases and 3 bases, there was a span of 12 bases. This CDR3 has 15 residues. Germline CDR1 is KGHSH and CDR2 is LQKENI. The sequencing sample was made of memory CD4+ T cells from PBMCs. As to subset: CD45RA-negative fraction. This chain joins TRBV18 and TRBJ1-5; D might be TRBD1 (6 bases). This receptor was taken from a man in his late teens or twenties in good health. Some clones in this sample may be carry-over from other donors' samples. CDR3 DNA: TGTGCCAGCTCACCCAAACAGGGCCCCAATCAGCCCCAGCATTTT. Translated: CASSPKQGPNQPQHF.